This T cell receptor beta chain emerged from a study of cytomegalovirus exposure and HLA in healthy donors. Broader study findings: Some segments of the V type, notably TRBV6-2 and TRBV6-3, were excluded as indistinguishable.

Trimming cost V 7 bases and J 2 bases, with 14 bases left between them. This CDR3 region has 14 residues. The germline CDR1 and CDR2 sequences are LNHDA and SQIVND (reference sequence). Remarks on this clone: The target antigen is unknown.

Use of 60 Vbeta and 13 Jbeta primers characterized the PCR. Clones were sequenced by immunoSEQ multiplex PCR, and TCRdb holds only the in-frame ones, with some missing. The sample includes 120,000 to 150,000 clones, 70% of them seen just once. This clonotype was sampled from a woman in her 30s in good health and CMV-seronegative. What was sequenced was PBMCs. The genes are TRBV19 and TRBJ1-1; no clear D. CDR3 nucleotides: TGTGCCAGTAACCGTGCGAATTTCAACACTGAAGCTTTCTTT. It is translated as CASNRANFNTEAFF.